Below, 10 T cell receptor beta chains from the same sample are listed, as sequenced in a study of blood T cell repertoires in COVID-19. Sequencing was performed with immunoSEQ multiplex PCR; in TCRdb, only in-frame clones are kept and a portion is missing. The sample lists around 130,000 clones, 85% to 90% occurring once. Sequenced material: peripheral blood. These receptors were taken from a human donor in a cohort sampled during active COVID-19.

This clone showed up just once. The chain couples TRBV5-6 to TRBJ1-2, with 9 bases matching TRBD1. The V gene end was trimmed by 5 bases and the J gene end by 4 bases; junction bases not matched to a gene: 3. Germline V gene lookup returns CDR1 SGHDT and CDR2 YYEEEE. This CDR3 region has 13 residues. The CDR3 DNA is TGTGCCAGCAGATGGGACAGGGCCTATGGCTACACCTTC. Its translation is CASRWDRAYGYTF.

In this sample, this clone turned up a few times. The sample carries other DNA sequences with the same CDR3. The V call is TRBV7-2, the J call TRBJ2-5; 10 bases align to TRBD1. V was pared by 4 bases and J by 5 bases, with 7 bases of the junction left unmatched. The CDR3 has 15 amino acids. Germline CDR1 is SGHTA and CDR2 is FQGNSA. CDR3 sequence reads: CASSSDRGRLETQYF. CDR3 nucleotide sequence: TGTGCCAGCAGCTCTGACAGGGGGCGACTGGAGACCCAGTACTTC.

Concerning this clone: The sample holds other DNA sequences that translate to the same CDR3. This chain joins TRBV7-3 and TRBJ1-1; 7 bases line up with TRBD1. Trimming cost V 6 bases and J 2 bases; bases outside gene matches: 6. The CDR3 contains 14 residues. Germline CDR1 and CDR2: SGHTA and FQGTGA. The CDR3 DNA sequence: TGTGCCAGCAGTTTGGGGACAGCTAACACTGAAGCTTTCTTT. Residues: CASSLGTANTEAFF.

This clone was recorded only once. The chain links TRBV6-5 to TRBJ1-6, with 8 bases matching TRBD1. The V gene end was trimmed by 8 bases and the J gene end by 6 bases; junction bases not matched to a gene: 3. Germline loops: CDR1 MNHEY, CDR2 SVGAGI. This CDR3 is built from 13 residues. This chain's CDR3 is CASLDRANSPLHF. CDR3 nucleotides: TGTGCCAGCTTGGACAGGGCTAATTCACCCCTCCACTTT.

The rearrangement links TRBV27 to TRBJ1-5, with TRBD1 matching over 10 bases. The germline V gene encodes CDR1 MNHEY and CDR2 SMNVEV (reference sequence). With V trimmed by 3 bases and J by 0 bases, 8 bases remained unmatched. The CDR3 contains 18 residues. Here the CDR3 reads CASSFSGQGLGSNQPQHF. The CDR3 bases are TGTGCCAGCAGTTTTTCGGGACAGGGGCTCGGTAGCAATCAGCCCCAGCATTTT.

This clone has more than one count but fewer than ten. The chain employs TRBV4-3 and TRBJ1-1; 7 bases map to TRBD1. Germline V gene data show CDR1 as LGHNA and CDR2 as YSLEER. V shed 2 bases and J 3 bases; nucleotides not matched to a gene: 6. The CDR3 is 15 residues long. The CDR3 sequence: CASSQLRQGYTEAFF. The CDR3 DNA reads as TGCGCCAGCAGCCAACTCAGACAGGGATACACTGAAGCTTTCTTT.

This clone showed up just a few times. The chain carries TRBV13 and TRBJ2-2; 12 bases map to TRBD2. The CDR3 has 16 residues. V lost 5 bases and J lost 6; bases outside the gene matches: 7. CDR1 is PRHDT and CDR2 is FYEKMQ in the germline V gene (reference sequence). The CDR3 nucleotides read TGTGCCAGCAGCCCGCAGACTAGCGGGAGCGCCGGGGAGCTGTTTTTT. Its protein product is CASSPQTSGSAGELFF.

This sequence joins TRBV5-4 and TRBJ1-3, with 7 positions matching TRBD1. Germline CDR1 and CDR2: SGHNT and YYREEE (reference sequence). V lost 0 bases, J lost 5 bases, and 8 bases stayed unmatched. CDR3 length: 16 amino acids. CDR3 DNA sequence: TGTGCCAGCAGCTTGGTGTCCGGGACAGTGAGAAACACCATATATTTT. It yields the protein CASSLVSGTVRNTIYF.

The chain uses TRBV2 and TRBJ2-1; D gene uncertain. Trimming pared 3 bases from V and 10 bases from J, leaving 7 bases between. The CDR3 is 11 residues long. The germline CDR1 and CDR2 sequences are SNHLY and FYNNEI. The CDR3, as DNA: TGTGCCAGCAGTGAGAAGCCGGAGCAGTTCTTC. Translated, it gives CASSEKPEQFF. The full variable domain, in which reference TRBV2 and TRBJ2-1 provide the parts outside the CDR3, is EPEVTQTPSHQVTQMGQEVILRCVPISNHLYFYWYRQILGQKVEFLVSFYNNEISEKSEIFDDQFSVERPDGSNFTLKIRSTKLEDSAMYFCASSEKPEQFFGPGTRLTVL.

V usage is TRBV5-1 and J usage is TRBJ2-4, with TRBD2 matching 13 bases. CDR1 and CDR2 (germline): SGHRS, YFSETQ. The CDR3 runs 15 residues. After removal of 3 bases from V and 8 bases from J, the junction contained 5 bases not matched to a gene. As DNA, the CDR3 is TGCGCCAGCAGCTCGGGACTAGCGGGAAGGGACATTCAGTACTTC. Translating it yields CASSSGLAGRDIQYF. Full variable domain (rest looked up from reference TRBV5-1 and TRBJ2-4): KAGVTQTPRYLIKTRGQQVTLSCSPISGHRSVSWYQQTPGQGLQFLFEYFSETQRNKGNFPGRFSGRQFSNSRSEMNVSTLELGDSALYLCASSSGLAGRDIQYFGAGTRLSVL.